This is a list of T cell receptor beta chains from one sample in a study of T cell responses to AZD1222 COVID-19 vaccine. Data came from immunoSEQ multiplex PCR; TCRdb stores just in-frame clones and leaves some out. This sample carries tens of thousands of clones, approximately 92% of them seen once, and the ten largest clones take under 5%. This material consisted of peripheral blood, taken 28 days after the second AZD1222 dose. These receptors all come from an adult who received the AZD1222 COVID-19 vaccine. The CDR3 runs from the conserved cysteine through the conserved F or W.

CATSRGGWLTYEQYF | TRBV15
CASSFWGARQPQHF | TRBV28
CASQVGVDIQYF | TRBV28
CASGAGVPNQPQHF | TRBV12-5
CSELADNEQFF | TRBV20-1
CASSLEAGGTYEQYF | TRBV11-2
CASSSRQGYQPQHF | TRBV2
CASSQDPGDANTGELFF | TRBV4-3
CASSATGGRPEAFF | TRBV6-5
CASSLGDTYGYTF | TRBV19
CASSLVSSYEQYF | TRBV7-9
CATLRTGGSSGELFF | TRBV6-5
CASSTKGDGQPQHF | TRBV7-9
CASSLSVPIHYSNQPQHF | TRBV28
CASSITLPLVEQETQYF | TRBV19
CARKRAWWYNEQFF | TRBV4-3
CASSVLTTLTSYYNEQFF | TRBV9
CAWSVAELGKAEAFF | TRBV30
CSVEDPKTGVAFF | TRBV29-1
CASSYIEEQFF | TRBV6-2/TRBV6-3
CASSFTGDYGYTF | TRBV7-9
CASSVTSGSETQYF | TRBV7-9
CASSPRVTGELFF | TRBV9
CASRYRDTIYF | TRBV12-3/TRBV12-4
CASSLALGGGRELFF | TRBV7-2
CASSLGWGRGETQYF | TRBV11-3
CASNSGGRLTEAFF | TRBV5-1